This TCR beta chain was found in a study of neurological immune-mediated disorders. Study-wide results and limits: The level of TCR clonal expansion was highest in patients with HTLV-1-associated myelopathy and lowest in multiple sclerosis, where it fell below the level seen in healthy controls.

V shed 3 bases and J shed 6 bases, with 5 bases lying between them. This CDR3 is 11 amino acids long. This clonotype showed up many times. The antigen remains unidentified. By 5'RACE with 10-nucleotide random UMIs, the cDNA was made. Each CDR3 protein is one row after TCRdb ran MiXCR on the 5' RACE reads. The sample holds 70,000 to 95,000 distinct CDR3 sequences, roughly an eighth seen once. The sequence was collected from a woman aged 45-59 years in good health. The material sequenced was PBMCs. The V and J genes are TRBV12-3 or TRBV12-4 and TRBJ1-1, with D unresolved. The CDR3 spells CASSFYSEAFF. The CDR3 DNA is TGTGCCAGCAGTTTCTACTCTGAAGCTTTCTTT.